Sequencing of this T cell receptor (beta chain) was carried out in a study of blood T cell repertoires in COVID-19. The CDR3 contains 15 residues. In germline, CDR1 is ENHRY, CDR2 SYGVKD. Trimming cost V 8 bases and J 7 bases; bases outside gene matches: 16. The assay was immunoSEQ multiplex PCR, and TCRdb's table has in-frame clones only and misses some. Here the sample spans about 140,000 clones, about 76% being singletons. The source of this sequence is a human donor in a cohort sampled during active COVID-19. This sequence joins TRBV10-3 and TRBJ2-7, with 8 nucleotides matching TRBD2. Sequenced material: peripheral blood. The CDR3 here is CAIALPGTSGGEQYF. For the CDR3, the DNA is TGTGCCATCGCACTTCCTGGGACTAGTGGGGGAGAGCAGTACTTC.